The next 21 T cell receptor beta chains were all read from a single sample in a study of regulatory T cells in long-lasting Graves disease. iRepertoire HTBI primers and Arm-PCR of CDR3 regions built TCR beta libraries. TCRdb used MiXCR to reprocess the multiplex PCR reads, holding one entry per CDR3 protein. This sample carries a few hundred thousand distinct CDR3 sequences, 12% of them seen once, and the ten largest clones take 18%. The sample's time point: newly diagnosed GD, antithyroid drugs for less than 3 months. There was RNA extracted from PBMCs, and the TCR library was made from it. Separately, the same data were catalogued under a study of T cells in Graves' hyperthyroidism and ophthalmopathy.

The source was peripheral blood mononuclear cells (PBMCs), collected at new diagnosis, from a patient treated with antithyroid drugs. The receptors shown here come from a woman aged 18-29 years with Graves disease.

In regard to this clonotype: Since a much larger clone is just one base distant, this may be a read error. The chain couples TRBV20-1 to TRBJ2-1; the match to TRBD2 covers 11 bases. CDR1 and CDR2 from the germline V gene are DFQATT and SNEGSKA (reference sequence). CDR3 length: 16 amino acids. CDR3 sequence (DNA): TGCAGTGCTAGACCAGTGGGGACTAGCGGTAACAATGGGCAGTTCTTC. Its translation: CSARPVGTSGNNGQFF.

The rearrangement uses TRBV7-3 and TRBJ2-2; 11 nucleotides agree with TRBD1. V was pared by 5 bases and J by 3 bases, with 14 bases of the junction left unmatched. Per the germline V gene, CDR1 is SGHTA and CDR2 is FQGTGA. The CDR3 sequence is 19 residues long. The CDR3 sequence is CASSPPVPPGQGDTGELFF. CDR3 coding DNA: TGTGCCAGCAGCCCTCCCGTCCCTCCGGGACAGGGGGACACCGGGGAGCTGTTTTTT.

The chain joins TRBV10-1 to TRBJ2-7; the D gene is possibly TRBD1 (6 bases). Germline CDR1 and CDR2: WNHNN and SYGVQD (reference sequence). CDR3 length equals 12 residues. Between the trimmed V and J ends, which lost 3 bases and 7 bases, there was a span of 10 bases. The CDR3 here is CASSDGGTEQYF. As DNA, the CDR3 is TGCGCCAGCAGTGACGGTGGGACAGAGCAGTACTTC.

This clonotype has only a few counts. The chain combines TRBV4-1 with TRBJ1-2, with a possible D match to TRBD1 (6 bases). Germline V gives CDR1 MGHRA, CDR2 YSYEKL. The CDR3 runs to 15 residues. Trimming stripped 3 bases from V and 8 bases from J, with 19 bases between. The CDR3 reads CASSHPFGGGSGYTF. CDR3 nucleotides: TGCGCCAGCAGCCATCCCTTTGGAGGGGGAAGCGGCTACACCTTC.

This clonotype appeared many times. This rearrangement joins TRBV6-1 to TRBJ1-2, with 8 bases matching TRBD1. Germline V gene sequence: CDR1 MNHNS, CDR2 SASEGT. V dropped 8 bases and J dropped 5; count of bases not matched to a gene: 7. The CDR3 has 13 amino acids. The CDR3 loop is CASLADRDYGYTF. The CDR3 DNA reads TGTGCCAGCCTCGCGGACAGGGATTATGGCTACACCTTC.

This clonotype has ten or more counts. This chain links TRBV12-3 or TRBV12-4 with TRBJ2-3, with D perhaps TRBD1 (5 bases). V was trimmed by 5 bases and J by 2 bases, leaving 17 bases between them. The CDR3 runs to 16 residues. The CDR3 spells CASSPSTRAYTDTQYF. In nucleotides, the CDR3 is TGTGCCAGCAGTCCGTCCACCAGGGCCTACACAGATACGCAGTATTTT.

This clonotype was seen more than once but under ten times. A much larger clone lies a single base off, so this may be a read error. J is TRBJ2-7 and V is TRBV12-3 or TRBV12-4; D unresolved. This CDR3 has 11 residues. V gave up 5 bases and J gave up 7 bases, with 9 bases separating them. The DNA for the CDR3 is TGTGCCAGCAGTGATTTGGAAGAGCAGTACGTC. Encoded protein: CASSDLEEQYV.

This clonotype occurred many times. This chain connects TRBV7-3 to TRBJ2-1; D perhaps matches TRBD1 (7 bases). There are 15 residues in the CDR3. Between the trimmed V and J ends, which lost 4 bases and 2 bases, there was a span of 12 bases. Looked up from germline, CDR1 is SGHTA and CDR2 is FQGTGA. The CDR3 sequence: CASSSQGGPYNEQFF. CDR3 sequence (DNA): TGTGCCAGCAGCTCGCAGGGGGGCCCCTACAATGAGCAGTTCTTC. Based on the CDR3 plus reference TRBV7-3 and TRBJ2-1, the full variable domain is GAGVSQTPSNKVTEKGKYVELRCDPISGHTALYWYRQSLGQGPEFLIYFQGTGAADDSGLPNDRFFAVRPEGSVSTLKIQRTERGDSAVYLCASSSQGGPYNEQFFGPGTRLTVL.

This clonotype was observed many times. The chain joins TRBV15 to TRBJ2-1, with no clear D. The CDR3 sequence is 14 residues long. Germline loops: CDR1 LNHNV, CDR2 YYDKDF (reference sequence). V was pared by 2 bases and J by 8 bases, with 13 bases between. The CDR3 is CATSRPMTRYEQFF. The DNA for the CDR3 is TGTGCCACCAGCAGACCTATGACGAGGTATGAGCAGTTCTTC.

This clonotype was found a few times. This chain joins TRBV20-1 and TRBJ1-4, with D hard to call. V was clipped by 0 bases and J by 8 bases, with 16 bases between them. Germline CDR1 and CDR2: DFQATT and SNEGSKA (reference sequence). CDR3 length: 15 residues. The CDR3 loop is CSARDVRIAGEKLFF. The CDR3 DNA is TGCAGTGCTAGAGATGTTCGGATCGCCGGGGAAAAACTGTTTTTT.

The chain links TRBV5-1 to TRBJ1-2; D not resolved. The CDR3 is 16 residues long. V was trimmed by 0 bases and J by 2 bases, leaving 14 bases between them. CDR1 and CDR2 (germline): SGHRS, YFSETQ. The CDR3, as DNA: TGCGCCAGCAGCTTGGCCTGGTCCATCCTAAACTATGGCTACACCTTC. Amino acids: CASSLAWSILNYGYTF.

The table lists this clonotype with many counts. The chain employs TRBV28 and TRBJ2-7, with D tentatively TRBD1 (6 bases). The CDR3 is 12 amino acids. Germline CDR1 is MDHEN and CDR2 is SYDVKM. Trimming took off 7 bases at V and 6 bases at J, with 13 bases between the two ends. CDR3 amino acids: CASNRGISEQYF. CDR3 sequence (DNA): TGTGCCAGCAATAGGGGGATAAGCGAGCAGTACTTC. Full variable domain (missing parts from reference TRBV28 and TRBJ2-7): DVKVTQSSRYLVKRTGEKVFLECVQDMDHENMFWYRQDPGLGLRLIYFSYDVKMKEKGDIPEGYSVSREKKERFSLILESASTNQTSMYLCASNRGISEQYFGPGTRLTVT.

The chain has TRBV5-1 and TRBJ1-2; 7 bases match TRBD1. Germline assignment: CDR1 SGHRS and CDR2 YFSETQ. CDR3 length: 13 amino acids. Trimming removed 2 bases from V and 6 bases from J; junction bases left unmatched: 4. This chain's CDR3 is CASSFGGGDGYTF. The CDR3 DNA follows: TGCGCCAGCAGCTTCGGAGGGGGCGATGGCTACACCTTC.

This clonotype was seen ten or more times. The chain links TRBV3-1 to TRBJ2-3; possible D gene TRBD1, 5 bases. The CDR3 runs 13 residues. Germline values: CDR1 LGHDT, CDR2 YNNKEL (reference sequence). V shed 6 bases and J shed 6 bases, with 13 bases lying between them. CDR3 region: CASRGRIGDTQYF. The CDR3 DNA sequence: TGTGCCAGCAGGGGGCGGATAGGGGATACGCAGTATTTT.

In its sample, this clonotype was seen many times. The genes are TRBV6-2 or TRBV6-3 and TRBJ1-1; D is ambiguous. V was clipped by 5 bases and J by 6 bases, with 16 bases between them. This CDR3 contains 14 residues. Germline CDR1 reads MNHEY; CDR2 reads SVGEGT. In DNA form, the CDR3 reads TGTGCCAGCAGTCCCCGGGATGGCCCCCCTGAAGCTTTCTTT. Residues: CASSPRDGPPEAFF.

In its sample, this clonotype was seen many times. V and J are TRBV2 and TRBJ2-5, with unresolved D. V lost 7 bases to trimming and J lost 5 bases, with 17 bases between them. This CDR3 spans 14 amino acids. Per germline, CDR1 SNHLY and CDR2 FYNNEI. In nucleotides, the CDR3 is TGTGCCAGCAATCAACGTAGCTCCGTGGAGACCCAGTACTTC. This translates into CASNQRSSVETQYF.

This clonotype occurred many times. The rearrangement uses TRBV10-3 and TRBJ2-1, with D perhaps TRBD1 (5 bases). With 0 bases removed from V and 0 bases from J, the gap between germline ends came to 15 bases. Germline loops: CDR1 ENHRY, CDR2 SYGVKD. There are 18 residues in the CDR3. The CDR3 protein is CAISESGPVSSSYNEQFF. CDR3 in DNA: TGTGCCATCAGTGAGTCGGGGCCTGTCTCTAGCTCCTACAATGAGCAGTTCTTC.

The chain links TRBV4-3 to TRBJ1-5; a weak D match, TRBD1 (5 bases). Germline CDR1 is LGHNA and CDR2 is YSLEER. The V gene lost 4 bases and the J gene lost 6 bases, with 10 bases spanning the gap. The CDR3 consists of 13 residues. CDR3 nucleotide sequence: TGCGCCAGCAGCCCCGGGACCGGTCAGCCCCAGCATTTT. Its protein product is CASSPGTGQPQHF.

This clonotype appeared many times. CDR3 nucleotides: TGTGCCAGCAGACCGACAGGGGAGAACACTGAAGCTTTCTTT. Translation: CASRPTGENTEAFF. The chain combines TRBV7-9 with TRBJ1-1, with TRBD1 matching 8 bases. This CDR3 is 14 amino acids long. With V trimmed by 6 bases and J by 1 base, 4 bases remained unmatched. Germline values: CDR1 SEHNR, CDR2 FQNEAQ (reference sequence).

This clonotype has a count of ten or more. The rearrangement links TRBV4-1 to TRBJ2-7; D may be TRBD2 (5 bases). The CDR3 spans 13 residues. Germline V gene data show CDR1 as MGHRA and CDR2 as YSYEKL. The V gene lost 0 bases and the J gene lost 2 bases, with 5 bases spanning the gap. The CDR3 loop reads CASSQDSAYEQYF. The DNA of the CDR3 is TGCGCCAGCAGCCAAGATAGCGCCTACGAGCAGTACTTC.

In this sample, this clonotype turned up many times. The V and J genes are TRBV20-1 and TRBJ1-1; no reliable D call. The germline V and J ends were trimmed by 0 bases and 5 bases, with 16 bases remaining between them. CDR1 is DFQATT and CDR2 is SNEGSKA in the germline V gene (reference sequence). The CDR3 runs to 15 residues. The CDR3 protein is CSARDMRHGRTEAFF. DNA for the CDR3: TGCAGTGCTAGAGATATGAGACACGGGCGGACTGAAGCTTTCTTT.